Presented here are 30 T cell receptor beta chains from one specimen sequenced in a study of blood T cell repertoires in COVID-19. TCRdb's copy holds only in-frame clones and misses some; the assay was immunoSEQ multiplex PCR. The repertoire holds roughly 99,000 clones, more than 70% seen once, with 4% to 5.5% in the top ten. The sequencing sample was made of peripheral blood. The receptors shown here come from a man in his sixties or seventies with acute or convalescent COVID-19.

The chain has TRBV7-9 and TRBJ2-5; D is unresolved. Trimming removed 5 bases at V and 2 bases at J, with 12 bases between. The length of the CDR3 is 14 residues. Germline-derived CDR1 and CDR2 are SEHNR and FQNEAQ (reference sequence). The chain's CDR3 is CASSPLSQQETQYF. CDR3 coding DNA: TGTGCCAGCAGCCCTCTGTCTCAGCAAGAGACCCAGTACTTC.

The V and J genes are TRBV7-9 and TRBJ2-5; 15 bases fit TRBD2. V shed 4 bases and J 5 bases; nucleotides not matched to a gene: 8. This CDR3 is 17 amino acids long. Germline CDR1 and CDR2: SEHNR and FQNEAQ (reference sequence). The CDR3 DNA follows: TGTGCCAGCAGCTCCGGACTAGCGGGGGGGTATGTGGAGACCCAGTACTTC. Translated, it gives CASSSGLAGGYVETQYF. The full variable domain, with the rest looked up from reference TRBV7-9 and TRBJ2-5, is DTGVSQNPRHKITKRGQNVTFRCDPISEHNRLYWYRQTLGQGPEFLTYFQNEAQLEKSRLLSDRFSAERPKGSFSTLEIQRTEQGDSAMYLCASSSGLAGGYVETQYFGPGTRLLVL.

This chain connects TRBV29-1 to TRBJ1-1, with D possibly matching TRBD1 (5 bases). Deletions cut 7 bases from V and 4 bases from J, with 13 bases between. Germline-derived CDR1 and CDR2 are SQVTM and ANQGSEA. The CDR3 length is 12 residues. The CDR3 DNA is TGCAGCGGCCGCGGGGGGGTCACTGAAGCTTTCTTT. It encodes CSGRGGVTEAFF. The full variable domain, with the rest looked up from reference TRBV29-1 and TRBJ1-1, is SAVISQKPSRDICQRGTSLTIQCQVDSQVTMMFWYRQQPGQSLTLIATANQGSEATYESGFVIDKFPISRPNLTFSTLTVSNMSPEDSSIYLCSGRGGVTEAFFGQGTRLTVV.

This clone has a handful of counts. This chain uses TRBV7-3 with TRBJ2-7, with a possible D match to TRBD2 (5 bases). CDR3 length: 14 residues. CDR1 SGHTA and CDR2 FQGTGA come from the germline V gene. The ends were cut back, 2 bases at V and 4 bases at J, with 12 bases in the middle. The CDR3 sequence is CASSLAGGGYEQYF. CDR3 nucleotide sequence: TGTGCCAGCAGCTTAGCCGGTGGCGGGTACGAGCAGTACTTC.

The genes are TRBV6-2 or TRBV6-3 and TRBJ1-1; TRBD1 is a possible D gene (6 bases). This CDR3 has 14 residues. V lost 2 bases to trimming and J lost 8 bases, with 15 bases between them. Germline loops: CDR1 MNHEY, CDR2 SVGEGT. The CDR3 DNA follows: TGTGCCAGCAGTTACGGAGACAGGTTAACCGAAGCTTTCTTT. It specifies CASSYGDRLTEAFF.

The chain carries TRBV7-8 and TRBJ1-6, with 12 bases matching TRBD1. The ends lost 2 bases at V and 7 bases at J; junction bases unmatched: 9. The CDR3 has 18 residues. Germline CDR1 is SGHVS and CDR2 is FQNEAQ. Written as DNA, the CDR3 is TGTGCCAGCAGCTTAAGTGGGACAGGGGGCTTAGGGAATTCACCCCTCCACTTT. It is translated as CASSLSGTGGLGNSPLHF.

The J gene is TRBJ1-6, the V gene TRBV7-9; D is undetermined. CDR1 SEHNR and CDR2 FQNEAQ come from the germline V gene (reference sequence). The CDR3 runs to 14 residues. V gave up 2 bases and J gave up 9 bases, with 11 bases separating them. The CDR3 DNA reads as TGTGCCAGCAGCTTAACGGTAGGAGGTTCACCCCTCCACTTT. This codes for CASSLTVGGSPLHF.

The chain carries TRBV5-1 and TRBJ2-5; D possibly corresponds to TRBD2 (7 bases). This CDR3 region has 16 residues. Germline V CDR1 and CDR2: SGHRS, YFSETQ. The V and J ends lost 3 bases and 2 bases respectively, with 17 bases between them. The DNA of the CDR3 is TGCGCCAGCAGCTCGGGGGGCTGGGTGCGACAAGAGACCCAGTACTTC. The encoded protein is CASSSGGWVRQETQYF.

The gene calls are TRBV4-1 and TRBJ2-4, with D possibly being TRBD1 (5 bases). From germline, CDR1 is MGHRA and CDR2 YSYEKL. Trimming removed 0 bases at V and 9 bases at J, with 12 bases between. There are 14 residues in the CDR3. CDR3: CASSQDSTVTIQYF. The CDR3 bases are TGCGCCAGCAGCCAAGACTCGACAGTTACCATTCAGTACTTC.

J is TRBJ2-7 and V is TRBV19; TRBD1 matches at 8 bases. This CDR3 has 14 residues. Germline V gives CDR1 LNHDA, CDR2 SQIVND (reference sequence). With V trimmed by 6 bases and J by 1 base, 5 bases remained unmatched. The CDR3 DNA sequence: TGTGCCAGTAGAGGGACAGGTATATCCTACGAGCAGTACTTC. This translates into CASRGTGISYEQYF.

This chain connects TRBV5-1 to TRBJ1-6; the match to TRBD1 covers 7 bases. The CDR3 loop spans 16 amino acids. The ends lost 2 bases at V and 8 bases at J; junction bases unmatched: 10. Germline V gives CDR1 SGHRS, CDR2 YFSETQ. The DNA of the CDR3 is TGCGCCAGCAGCTTCTCCGGGACAGCCAACCATTCACCCCTCCACTTT. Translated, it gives CASSFSGTANHSPLHF.

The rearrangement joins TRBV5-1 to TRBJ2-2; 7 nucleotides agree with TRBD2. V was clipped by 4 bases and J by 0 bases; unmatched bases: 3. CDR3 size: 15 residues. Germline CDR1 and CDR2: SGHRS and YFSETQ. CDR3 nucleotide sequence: TGCGCCAGCAGCCCAACTAGCGCGAACACCGGGGAGCTGTTTTTT. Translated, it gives CASSPTSANTGELFF.

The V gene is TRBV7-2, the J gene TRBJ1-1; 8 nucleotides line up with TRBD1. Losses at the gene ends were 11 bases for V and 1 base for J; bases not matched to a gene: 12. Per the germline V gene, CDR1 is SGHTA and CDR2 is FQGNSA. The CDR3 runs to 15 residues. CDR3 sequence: CASTKSGTGNTEAFF. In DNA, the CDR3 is TGTGCCTCCACAAAAAGTGGGACAGGGAACACTGAAGCTTTCTTT.

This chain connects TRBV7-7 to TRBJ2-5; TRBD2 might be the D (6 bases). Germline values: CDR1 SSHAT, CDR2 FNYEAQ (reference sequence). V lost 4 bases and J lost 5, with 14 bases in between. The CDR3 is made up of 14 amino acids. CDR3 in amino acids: CASSSRPGGETQYF. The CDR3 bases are TGTGCCAGCAGCTCCCGACCTGGGGGGGAGACCCAGTACTTC.

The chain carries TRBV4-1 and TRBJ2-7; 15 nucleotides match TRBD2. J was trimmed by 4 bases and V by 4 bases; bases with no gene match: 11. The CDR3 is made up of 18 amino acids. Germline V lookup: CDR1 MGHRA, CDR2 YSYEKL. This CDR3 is CASSLKTRTSGGAYEQYF. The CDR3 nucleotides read TGCGCCAGCAGCCTGAAGACCCGGACTAGCGGGGGGGCTTACGAGCAGTACTTC.

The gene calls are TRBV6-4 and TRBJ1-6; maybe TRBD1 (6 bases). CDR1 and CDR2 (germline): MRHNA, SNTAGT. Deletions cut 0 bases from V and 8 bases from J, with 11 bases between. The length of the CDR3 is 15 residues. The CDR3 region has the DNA TGTGCCAGCAGTGACTCTCCGGGGGGCGATTCACCCCTCCACTTT. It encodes CASSDSPGGDSPLHF.

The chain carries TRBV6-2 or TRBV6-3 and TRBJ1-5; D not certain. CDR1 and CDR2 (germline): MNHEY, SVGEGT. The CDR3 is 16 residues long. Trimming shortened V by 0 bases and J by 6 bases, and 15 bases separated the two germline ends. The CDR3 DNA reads TGTGCCAGCAGTTACTCCTCTATCACGGGATCTCAGCCCCAGCATTTT. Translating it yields CASSYSSITGSQPQHF.

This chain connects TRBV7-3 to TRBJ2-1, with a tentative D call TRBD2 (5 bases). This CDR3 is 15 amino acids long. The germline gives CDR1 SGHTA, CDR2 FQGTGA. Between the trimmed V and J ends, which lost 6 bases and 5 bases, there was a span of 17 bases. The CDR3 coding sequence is TGTGCCAGCAGTCCCGGCGGCGGGCCGAACAATGAGCAGTTCTTC. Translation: CASSPGGGPNNEQFF.

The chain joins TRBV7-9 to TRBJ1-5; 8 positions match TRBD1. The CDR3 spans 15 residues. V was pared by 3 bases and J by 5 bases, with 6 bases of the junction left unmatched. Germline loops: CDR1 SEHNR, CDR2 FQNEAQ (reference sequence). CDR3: CASSFGTGWDQPQHF. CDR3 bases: TGTGCCAGCAGCTTTGGGACAGGCTGGGATCAGCCCCAGCATTTT.

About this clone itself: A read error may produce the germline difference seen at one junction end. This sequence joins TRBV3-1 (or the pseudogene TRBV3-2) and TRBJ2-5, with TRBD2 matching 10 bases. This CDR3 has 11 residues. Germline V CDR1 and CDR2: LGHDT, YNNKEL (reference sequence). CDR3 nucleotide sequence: TGTGCCGGGAGTAGCGGGGGGCCTTGTAACTTC. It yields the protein CAGSSGGPCNF.

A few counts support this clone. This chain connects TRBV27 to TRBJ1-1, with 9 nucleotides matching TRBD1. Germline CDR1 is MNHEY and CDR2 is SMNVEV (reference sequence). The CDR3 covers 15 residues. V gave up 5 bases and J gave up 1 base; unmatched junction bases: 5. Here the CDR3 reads CASSGTGLRNTEAFF. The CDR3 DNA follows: TGTGCCAGCAGTGGGACAGGGCTGAGGAACACTGAAGCTTTCTTT.

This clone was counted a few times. This chain's CDR3 is CASSVDPFREQYF. CDR3 bases: TGTGCCAGCAGCGTAGACCCGTTCCGGGAGCAGTACTTC. The gene calls are TRBV9 and TRBJ2-7; D remains ambiguous. The germline V and J ends were trimmed by 0 bases and 7 bases, with 11 bases remaining between them. In germline, CDR1 is SGDLS, CDR2 YYNGEE. The CDR3 length is 13 residues.

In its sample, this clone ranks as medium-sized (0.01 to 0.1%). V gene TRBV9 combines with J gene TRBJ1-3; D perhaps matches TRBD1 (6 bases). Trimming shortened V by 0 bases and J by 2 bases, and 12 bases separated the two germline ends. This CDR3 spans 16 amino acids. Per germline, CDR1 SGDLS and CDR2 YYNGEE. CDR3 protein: CASSVGLQGPGNTIYF. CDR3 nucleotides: TGTGCCAGCAGCGTAGGACTACAGGGTCCTGGAAACACCATATATTTT.

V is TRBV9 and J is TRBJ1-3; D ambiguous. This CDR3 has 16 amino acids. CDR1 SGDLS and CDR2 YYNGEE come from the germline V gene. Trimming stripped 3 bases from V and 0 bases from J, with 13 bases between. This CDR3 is CASSGTDSSSGNTIYF. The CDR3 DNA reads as TGTGCCAGCAGCGGAACGGACTCGAGCTCTGGAAACACCATATATTTT.

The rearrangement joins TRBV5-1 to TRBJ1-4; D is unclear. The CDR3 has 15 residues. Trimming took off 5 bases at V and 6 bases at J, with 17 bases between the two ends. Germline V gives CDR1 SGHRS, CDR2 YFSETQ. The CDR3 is CASSSQNREDEKLFF. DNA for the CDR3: TGCGCCAGCAGTTCTCAAAACCGGGAGGATGAAAAACTGTTTTTT.

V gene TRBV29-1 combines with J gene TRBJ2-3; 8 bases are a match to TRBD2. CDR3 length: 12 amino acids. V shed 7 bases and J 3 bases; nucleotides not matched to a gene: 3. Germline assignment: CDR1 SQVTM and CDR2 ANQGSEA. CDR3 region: CSAGGRTDTQYF. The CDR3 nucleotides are TGCAGCGCGGGGGGGCGGACAGATACGCAGTATTTT.

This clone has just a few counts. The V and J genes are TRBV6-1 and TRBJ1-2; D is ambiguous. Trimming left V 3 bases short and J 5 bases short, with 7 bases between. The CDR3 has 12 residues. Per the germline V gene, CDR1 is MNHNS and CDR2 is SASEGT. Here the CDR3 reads CASSETPYGYTF. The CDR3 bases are TGTGCCAGCAGTGAGACTCCTTATGGCTACACCTTC.

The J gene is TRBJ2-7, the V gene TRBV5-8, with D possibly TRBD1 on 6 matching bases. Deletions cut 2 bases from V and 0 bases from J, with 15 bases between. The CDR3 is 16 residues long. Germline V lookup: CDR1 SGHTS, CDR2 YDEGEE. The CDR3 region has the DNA TGTGCCAGCAGCTTAGGCACCAGGGGAAGCTCCTACGAGCAGTACTTC. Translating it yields CASSLGTRGSSYEQYF. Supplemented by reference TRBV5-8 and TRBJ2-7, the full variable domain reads EAGVTQSPTHLIKTRGQQATLRCSPISGHTSVYWYQQALGLGLQFLLWYDEGEERNRGNFPPRFSGRQFPNYSSELNVNALELEDSALYLCASSLGTRGSSYEQYFGPGTRLTVT.

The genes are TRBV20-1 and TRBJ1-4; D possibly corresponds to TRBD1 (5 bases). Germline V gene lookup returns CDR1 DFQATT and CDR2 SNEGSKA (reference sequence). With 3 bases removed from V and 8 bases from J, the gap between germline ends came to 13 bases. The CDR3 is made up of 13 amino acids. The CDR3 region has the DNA TGCAGTGCTAGTACAGGAACCGGGGAAAAACTGTTTTTT. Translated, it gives CSASTGTGEKLFF.

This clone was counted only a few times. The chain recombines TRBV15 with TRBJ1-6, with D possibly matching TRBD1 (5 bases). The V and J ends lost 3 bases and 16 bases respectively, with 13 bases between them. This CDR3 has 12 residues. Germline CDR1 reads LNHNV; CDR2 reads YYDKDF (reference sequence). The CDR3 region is CATSSRDSSLHF. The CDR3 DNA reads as TGTGCCACCAGCAGCCGGGACTCATCTCTCCACTTT.